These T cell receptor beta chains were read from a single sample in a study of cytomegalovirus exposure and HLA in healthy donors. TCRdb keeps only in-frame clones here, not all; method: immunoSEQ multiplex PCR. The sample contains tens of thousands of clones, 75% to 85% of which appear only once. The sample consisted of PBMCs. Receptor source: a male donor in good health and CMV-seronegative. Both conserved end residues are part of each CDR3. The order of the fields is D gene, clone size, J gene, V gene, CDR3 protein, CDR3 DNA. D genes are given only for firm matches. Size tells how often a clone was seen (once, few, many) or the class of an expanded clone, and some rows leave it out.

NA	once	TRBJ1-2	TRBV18	CASSPGQQNYGYTF	TGTGCCAGCTCACCAGGGCAGCAGAATTATGGCTACACCTTC
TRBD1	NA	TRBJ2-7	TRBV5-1	CASSRTGTGGYEQYF	TGCGCCAGCAGCCGAACCGGGACAGGGGGCTACGAGCAGTACTTC
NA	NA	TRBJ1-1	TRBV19	CASSLGRAEAFF	TGTGCCAGTAGTTTAGGGAGGGCTGAAGCTTTCTTT
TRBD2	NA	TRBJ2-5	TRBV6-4	CASSEASGGETQYF	TGTGCCAGCAGTGAGGCTAGCGGTGGGGAGACCCAGTACTTC
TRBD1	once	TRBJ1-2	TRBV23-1	CASSQSKPRTGEREDGYTF	TGCGCCAGCAGTCAATCGAAGCCGAGGACAGGAGAGAGGGAGGATGGCTACACCTTC
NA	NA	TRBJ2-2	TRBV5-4	CASSLARVNGELFF	TGTGCCAGCAGCTTGGCCAGGGTGAACGGGGAGCTGTTTTTT
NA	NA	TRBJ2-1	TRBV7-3	CASSPVSPAEQFF	TGTGCCAGCAGCCCAGTCTCACCAGCGGAGCAGTTCTTC
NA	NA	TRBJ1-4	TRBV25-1	CASSEWGENEKLFF	TGTGCCAGCAGTGAATGGGGGGAAAATGAAAAACTGTTTTTT
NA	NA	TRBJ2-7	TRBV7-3	CASSPNSGSIHEQYF	TGTGCCAGCAGTCCTAACAGTGGGAGCATCCACGAGCAGTACTTC
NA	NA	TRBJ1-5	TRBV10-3	CAISDRNRDNQPQHF	TGTGCCATCAGTGACAGGAACAGGGACAATCAGCCCCAGCATTTT
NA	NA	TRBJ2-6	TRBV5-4	CASSLLSGANVLTF	TGTGCCAGCAGCTTGCTCTCTGGGGCCAACGTCCTGACTTTC
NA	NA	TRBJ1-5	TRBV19	CASSVINQPQHF	TGTGCCAGTAGTGTTATTAATCAGCCCCAGCATTTT
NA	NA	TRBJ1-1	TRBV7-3	CASSSYMNTEAFF	TGTGCCAGCAGCTCGTACATGAACACTGAAGCTTTCTTT
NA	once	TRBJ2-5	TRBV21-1	CASSKEGTGVGETQYF	TGTGCCAGCAGCAAAGAGGGGACAGGGGTTGGGGAGACCCAGTACTTC
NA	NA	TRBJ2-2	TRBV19	CASSIRGPGELFF	TGTGCCAGTAGTATACGAGGTCCCGGGGAGCTGTTTTTT
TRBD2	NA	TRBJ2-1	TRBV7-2	CASSLGGGPYNEQFF	TGTGCCAGCAGCTTAGGGGGGGGACCTTACAATGAGCAGTTCTTC
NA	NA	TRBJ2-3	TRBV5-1	CASSLERGGADTQYF	TGCGCCAGCAGCTTGGAGAGGGGGGGGGCAGATACGCAGTATTTT
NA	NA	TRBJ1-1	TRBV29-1	CSVDGGNTEAFF	TGCAGCGTTGACGGCGGGAACACTGAAGCTTTCTTT
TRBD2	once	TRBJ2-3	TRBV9	CASSERTSGSTDTQYF	TGTGCCAGCAGCGAGAGGACTAGCGGAAGCACAGATACGCAGTATTTT
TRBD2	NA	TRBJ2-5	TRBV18	CASSPNGLAGAQETQYF	TGTGCCAGCTCACCCAACGGACTAGCGGGGGCCCAAGAGACCCAGTACTTC
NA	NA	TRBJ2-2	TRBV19	CASREWTANTGELFF	TGTGCCAGTAGGGAATGGACAGCGAACACCGGGGAGCTGTTTTTC
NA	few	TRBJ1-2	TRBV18	CASSPPGGHRGYTF	TGTGCCAGCTCACCACCAGGAGGGCATCGTGGCTACACCTTC
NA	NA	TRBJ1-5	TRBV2	CASTDDPVYQPQHF	TGTGCCAGCACCGATGATCCAGTCTATCAGCCCCAGCATTTT
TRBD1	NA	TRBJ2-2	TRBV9	CALTGDRGTGELFF	TGTGCCCTAACAGGGGACCGAGGGACCGGGGAGCTGTTTTTT
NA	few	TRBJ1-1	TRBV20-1	CSASQNTEAFF	TGCAGTGCTAGCCAGAACACTGAAGCTTTCTTT
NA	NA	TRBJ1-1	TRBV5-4	CASGLIANTEAFF	TGTGCCAGCGGGCTTATTGCGAACACTGAAGCTTTCTTT
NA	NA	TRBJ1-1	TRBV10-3	CAITSLGQNTEAFF	TGTGCCATCACCTCCCTGGGACAGAACACTGAAGCTTTCTTT
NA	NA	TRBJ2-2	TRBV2	CASRGEGGYTGELFF	TGTGCCAGCAGGGGGGAAGGGGGTTACACCGGGGAGCTGTTTTTT
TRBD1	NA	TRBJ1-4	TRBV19	CASSILGQGNEKVLFF	TGTGCCAGTAGTATCTTGGGACAGGGGAATGAAAAAGTATTGTTTTTT
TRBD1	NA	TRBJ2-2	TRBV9	CASSPRTGGGTGELFF	TGTGCCAGCAGCCCGAGGACAGGGGGTGGTACCGGGGAGCTGTTTTTT
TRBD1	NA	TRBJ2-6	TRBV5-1	CASSLPTGQADSGANVLTF	TGCGCCAGCAGCTTGCCGACAGGACAGGCTGACTCTGGGGCCAACGTCCTGACTTTC
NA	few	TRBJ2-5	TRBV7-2	CASSSLGGAGETQYF	TGTGCCAGCAGCTCCTTGGGGGGGGCTGGTGAGACCCAGTACTTC
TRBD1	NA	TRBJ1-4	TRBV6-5	CASSYGRGRIGEKLFF	TGTGCCAGCAGTTACGGCAGGGGGCGAATTGGTGAAAAACTGTTTTTT